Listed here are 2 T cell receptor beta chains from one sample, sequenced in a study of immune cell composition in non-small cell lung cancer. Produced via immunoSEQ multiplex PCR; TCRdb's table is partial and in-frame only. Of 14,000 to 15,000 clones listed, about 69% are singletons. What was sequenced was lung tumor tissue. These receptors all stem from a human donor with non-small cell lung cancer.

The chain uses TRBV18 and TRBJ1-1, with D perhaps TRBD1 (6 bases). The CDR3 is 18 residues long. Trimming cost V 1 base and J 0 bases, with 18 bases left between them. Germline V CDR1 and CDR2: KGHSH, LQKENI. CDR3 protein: CASSPRGHQNVMNTEAFF. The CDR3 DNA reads TGTGCCAGCTCACCACGGGGACACCAAAACGTCATGAACACTGAAGCTTTCTTT.

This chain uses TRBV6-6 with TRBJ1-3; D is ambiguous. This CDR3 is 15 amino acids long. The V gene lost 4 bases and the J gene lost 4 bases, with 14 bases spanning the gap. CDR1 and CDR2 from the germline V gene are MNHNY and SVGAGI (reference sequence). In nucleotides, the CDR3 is TGTGCCAGCAGTTCTCCAGGAGGCTCCGGAAACACCATATATTTT. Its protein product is CASSSPGGSGNTIYF.